This TCR beta chain was retrieved from a study of long-term antiretroviral therapy in people with HIV. The wider study: Of all samples, the earliest predate the 2015 immediate-ART recommendation by about a decade.

Study conclusions and caveats: Dominant in the repertoire at all time points were clones expanded before ART. Researchers lacked any data on ART adherence, viral resistance or therapy changes. Blood dates from 2004 to 2017, possibly under older ART regimens.

Survey level was the resolution at which the v3.0 immunoSEQ assay ran. TCRdb's copy holds only in-frame clones and misses some; the assay was immunoSEQ multiplex PCR. The sample has tens of thousands of clones, 80% to 90% seen once; the top ten hold about 4%. With 8 bases removed from V and 0 bases from J, the gap between germline ends came to 8 bases. The CDR3 sequence is 13 residues long. From germline, CDR1 is MNHEY and CDR2 SVGAGI. About this clone: What it recognizes is unknown.

V gene TRBV6-5 combines with J gene TRBJ2-1; a weak D match, TRBD1 (5 bases). This material consisted of unsorted PBMCs, taken 1.2 years after starting antiretroviral therapy. The sequence came from a woman aged 45-59 years with HIV. As DNA, the CDR3 is TGTGCCAGCGGGGCCAGCTCCTACAATGAGCAGTTCTTC. It codes for CASGASSYNEQFF.